This note documents a single TCR beta chain sequence. Its antigen is unidentified. This sample was included in a study of long-term antiretroviral therapy in people with HIV. Study outcomes and limitations: Although diversity increased after ART, it remained lower than in transplant donor controls. The repertoire was dominated at all time points by clones expanded before ART.

This was the immunoSEQ v3.0 assay at survey level. For every sample, sequencing targeted roughly 40,000-55,000 T-cell genomes. The repertoire was sequenced with immunoSEQ multiplex PCR; TCRdb's copy has only in-frame clones and lacks some. This table holds approximately 15,000 clones, about 81% found once. V was clipped by 5 bases and J by 5 bases, with 12 bases between them. CDR1 SGHAT and CDR2 FQNNGV come from the germline V gene. The CDR3 extends over 13 amino acids. The chain has TRBV11-2 and TRBJ1-2; no clear D gene. This sample comprised unsorted PBMCs, obtained 0.1 years after starting antiretroviral therapy. This TCR was sampled from a man in his late teens or twenties with HIV. The CDR3 loop reads CASSLAGGYGYTF. Written as DNA, the CDR3 is TGTGCCAGCAGCCTAGCAGGCGGGTATGGCTACACCTTC. Looking up the rest from reference TRBV11-2 and TRBJ1-2 gives the full variable domain: EAGVAQSPRYKIIEKRQSVAFWCNPISGHATLYWYQQILGQGPKLLIQFQNNGVVDDSQLPKDRFSAERLKGVDSTLKIQPAKLEDSAVYLCASSLAGGYGYTFGSGTRLTVV.